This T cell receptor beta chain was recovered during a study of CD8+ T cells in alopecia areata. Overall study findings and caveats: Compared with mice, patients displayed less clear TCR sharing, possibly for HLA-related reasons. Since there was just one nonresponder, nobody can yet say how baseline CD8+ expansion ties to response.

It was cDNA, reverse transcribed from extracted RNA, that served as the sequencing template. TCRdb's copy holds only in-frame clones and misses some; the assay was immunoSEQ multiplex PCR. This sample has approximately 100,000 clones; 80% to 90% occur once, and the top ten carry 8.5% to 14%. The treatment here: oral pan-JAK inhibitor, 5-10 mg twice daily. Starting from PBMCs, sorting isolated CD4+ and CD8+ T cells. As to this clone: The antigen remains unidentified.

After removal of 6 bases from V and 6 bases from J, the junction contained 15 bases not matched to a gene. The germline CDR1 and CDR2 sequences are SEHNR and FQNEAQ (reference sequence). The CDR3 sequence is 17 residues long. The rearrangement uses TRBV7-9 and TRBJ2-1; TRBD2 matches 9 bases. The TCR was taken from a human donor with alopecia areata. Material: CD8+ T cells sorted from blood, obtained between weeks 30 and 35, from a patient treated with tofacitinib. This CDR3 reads CASSYPFGTSRPNEQFF. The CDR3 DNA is TGTGCCAGCAGTTATCCGTTCGGGACTAGCAGACCCAATGAGCAGTTCTTC.